These 22 T cell receptor beta chains came from one sample sequenced in a study of T cell changes during pregnancy in multiple sclerosis. Data came from immunoSEQ multiplex PCR; TCRdb stores just in-frame clones and leaves some out. Of 20,000 or so clones in the sample, around 87% were seen once. This material consisted of CD8+ T cells from peripheral blood mononuclear cells, taken in the third trimester of pregnancy. The receptor set was obtained from a female donor in good health, enrolled as a control in a pregnancy study.

The chain uses TRBV19 and TRBJ2-2, with D unclear. Germline assignment: CDR1 LNHDA and CDR2 SQIVND (reference sequence). V lost 2 bases and J lost 2, with 6 bases in between. This CDR3 has 14 amino acids. CDR3 protein: CASSIYPNTGELFF. In DNA form, the CDR3 reads TGTGCCAGTAGTATATATCCCAACACCGGGGAGCTGTTTTTT.

This clone was observed a few times. This rearrangement joins TRBV7-8 to TRBJ1-5; 8 nucleotides agree with TRBD1. CDR3 size: 14 residues. V lost 4 bases and J lost 2; bases outside the gene matches: 1. Germline V CDR1 and CDR2: SGHVS, FQNEAQ. The DNA of the CDR3 is TGTGCCAGCAGCTCGACAGGGGGCAATCAGCCCCAGCATTTT. This encodes CASSSTGGNQPQHF.

The table lists this clone with a count of one. The rearrangement links TRBV4-1 to TRBJ2-5; 10 bases line up with TRBD2. CDR1 MGHRA and CDR2 YSYEKL come from the germline V gene. V shed 0 bases, J shed 0 bases, and the junction held 7 bases outside the gene matches. CDR3 length: 18 amino acids. The DNA for the CDR3 is TGCGCCAGCAGCCAAGACTCCCCTAGCGGGAGTTACCAAGAGACCCAGTACTTC. Translation gives CASSQDSPSGSYQETQYF.

The gene calls are TRBV2 and TRBJ2-7; 8 bases are a match to TRBD1. The germline gives CDR1 SNHLY, CDR2 FYNNEI. V trimming: 8 bases; J trimming: 0 bases; junction bases outside the gene matches: 6. The length of the CDR3 is 14 residues. The CDR3: CASERQGSSYEQYF. The DNA for the CDR3 is TGTGCCAGCGAGCGACAGGGGAGCTCCTACGAGCAGTACTTC.

This clone has only one observation. The chain has TRBV5-4 and TRBJ2-7; 7 positions agree with TRBD2. This CDR3 contains 14 residues. Trimming took 0 bases from V and 7 from J; bases not matched to a gene: 7. Looked up from germline, CDR1 is SGHNT and CDR2 is YYREEE (reference sequence). CDR3: CASSLERAGGEQYF. CDR3 sequence (DNA): TGTGCCAGCAGCTTGGAGAGGGCCGGGGGGGAGCAGTACTTC.

The CDR3 sequence is CASSQVLGEPNSPLHF. The CDR3 nucleotides read TGTGCCAGCAGCCAAGTATTAGGGGAACCCAATTCACCCCTCCACTTT. The genes are TRBV4-2 and TRBJ1-6; the D gene is possibly TRBD1 (5 bases). CDR1 and CDR2 from the germline V gene are LGHNA and YNFKEQ. The CDR3 runs to 16 residues. V dropped 1 base and J dropped 7 bases, with 14 bases sitting between them.

The genes are TRBV13 and TRBJ2-7; the match to TRBD2 covers 7 bases. V lost 0 bases and J lost 3; bases outside the gene matches: 2. The CDR3 runs to 14 residues. Germline V CDR1 and CDR2: PRHDT, FYEKMQ (reference sequence). DNA of the CDR3: TGTGCCAGCAGCTTAGGCCTAGCGGTCTACGAGCAGTACTTC. Translated: CASSLGLAVYEQYF.

The V gene is TRBV11-1, the J gene TRBJ2-1, with a weak D call TRBD1 (6 bases). V lost 3 bases and J lost 9, with 15 bases in between. Per the germline V gene, CDR1 is SGHAT and CDR2 is FQDESV (reference sequence). This CDR3 is 14 amino acids long. The CDR3 DNA sequence: TGTGCCAGCAGCTTGTTACAGGGAGCAGGTGAGCAGTTCTTC. As protein: CASSLLQGAGEQFF.

The V call is TRBV27, the J call TRBJ2-1, with 7 bases identical to TRBD2. The CDR3 loop spans 17 amino acids. Germline trimming cut 0 bases from V and 2 bases from J; bases unmatched to any gene: 7. Per germline, CDR1 MNHEY and CDR2 SMNVEV (reference sequence). The CDR3 DNA reads TGTGCCAGCAGTTTATCCGGATCTCGGGGGGCCTACAATGAGCAGTTCTTC. Translated, it gives CASSLSGSRGAYNEQFF.

The V gene is TRBV7-9, the J gene TRBJ1-2, with D possibly being TRBD1 (6 bases). The V end lost 4 bases, the J end lost 4 bases, and 13 bases lay between the germline ends. The V gene's germline CDR1 is SEHNR and CDR2 FQNEAQ (reference sequence). The CDR3 is 14 amino acids. CDR3 protein: CASSWTAITYGYTF. CDR3 in DNA: TGTGCCAGCAGCTGGACAGCTATAACCTATGGCTACACCTTC.

The chain links TRBV6-4 to TRBJ2-6, with D possibly being TRBD1 (5 bases). Trimming took 4 bases from V and 0 from J, leaving 10 bases between them. This CDR3 is built from 16 residues. Germline CDR1 reads MRHNA; CDR2 reads SNTAGT. CDR3 amino acids: CASSVGQTSGANVLTF. CDR3 DNA: TGTGCCAGCAGTGTGGGGCAGACCTCTGGGGCCAACGTCCTGACTTTC.

The chain is built from TRBV27 and TRBJ2-1; no firm D call. From germline, CDR1 is MNHEY and CDR2 SMNVEV (reference sequence). The CDR3 covers 15 residues. Trimming stripped 5 bases from V and 7 bases from J, with 18 bases between. CDR3 nucleotide sequence: TGTGCCAGCAGTCTGTGGGCAAGCTACGGTAATGAGCAGTTCTTC. Protein: CASSLWASYGNEQFF.

The genes are TRBV6-5 and TRBJ2-1; TRBD1 matches 7 bases. CDR1 MNHEY and CDR2 SVGAGI come from the germline V gene. After removal of 4 bases from V and 4 bases from J, the junction contained 10 bases not matched to a gene. This CDR3 contains 16 residues. Here the CDR3 reads CASSSVSGQPYNEQFF. CDR3 nucleotides: TGTGCCAGCAGTTCTGTGTCGGGACAGCCGTACAATGAGCAGTTCTTC.

This clone was detected a few times. The genes are TRBV5-1 and TRBJ2-7, with 8 nucleotides matching TRBD1. The V gene's germline CDR1 is SGHRS and CDR2 YFSETQ. This CDR3 contains 14 residues. V lost 4 bases and J lost 0; bases outside the gene matches: 3. CDR3 residues: CASSGGQGSYEQYF. The CDR3, as DNA: TGCGCCAGCAGCGGCGGACAGGGCTCCTACGAGCAGTACTTC.

The chain couples TRBV27 to TRBJ2-3; 15 bases fit TRBD2. The CDR3 is 17 amino acids. Germline V CDR1 and CDR2: MNHEY, SMNVEV (reference sequence). J lost 0 bases, V lost 5 bases, and 3 bases had no gene match. The CDR3 is CASSPGLAGGSTDTQYF. DNA of the CDR3: TGTGCCAGCAGTCCGGGACTAGCGGGGGGTAGCACAGATACGCAGTATTTT.

DNA for the CDR3: TGTGCCAGCAGTTTTAAGCGGAGCACCTACGAGCAGTACTTC. This translates into CASSFKRSTYEQYF. The chain is built from TRBV28 and TRBJ2-7, with D maybe TRBD2 (5 bases). Germline values: CDR1 MDHEN, CDR2 SYDVKM. There are 14 residues in the CDR3. Trimming removed 3 bases from V and 2 bases from J, with 11 bases in between.

The chain couples TRBV9 to TRBJ2-1, with 10 bases that match TRBD1. Trimming removed 7 bases from V and 2 bases from J; junction bases left unmatched: 9. This CDR3 comprises 16 residues. Per the germline V gene, CDR1 is SGDLS and CDR2 is YYNGEE. CDR3 nucleotide sequence: TGTGCCAGCTCCCTACCGGGACAGGGGACCTACAATGAGCAGTTCTTC. Its translation is CASSLPGQGTYNEQFF. Full variable domain (remainder filled in from reference TRBV9 and TRBJ2-1): DSGVTQTPKHLITATGQRVTLRCSPRSGDLSVYWYQQSLDQGLQFLIQYYNGEERAKGNILERFSAQQFPDLHSELNLSSLELGDSALYFCASSLPGQGTYNEQFFGPGTRLTVL.

This clone was recorded once. CDR3: CASSLERGHPYNEQFF. CDR3 sequence (DNA): TGTGCCAGCAGTTTGGAGCGGGGACACCCCTACAATGAGCAGTTCTTC. The chain recombines TRBV28 with TRBJ2-1, with D possibly being TRBD2 (7 bases). There are 16 residues in the CDR3. CDR1 and CDR2 from the germline V gene are MDHEN and SYDVKM. With 3 bases removed from V and 2 bases from J, the gap between germline ends came to 14 bases.

The chain carries TRBV6-4 and TRBJ2-6, with 10 bases lining up with TRBD1. V gave up 4 bases and J gave up 0 bases; unmatched junction bases: 0. The CDR3 spans 16 residues. Germline V CDR1 and CDR2: MRHNA, SNTAGT. The CDR3 sequence: CASSGTGGSGANVLTF. CDR3 nucleotide sequence: TGTGCCAGCAGTGGGACAGGGGGCTCTGGGGCCAACGTCCTGACTTTC.

The chain joins TRBV2 to TRBJ2-3; 10 nucleotides align to TRBD2. Germline V gene sequence: CDR1 SNHLY, CDR2 FYNNEI. V was pared by 6 bases and J by 2 bases, with 5 bases of the junction left unmatched. There are 15 residues in the CDR3. In DNA, the CDR3 is TGTGCCAGCAGACGACTAGCGGGCGACACAGATACGCAGTATTTT. Protein: CASRRLAGDTDTQYF.

V is TRBV5-8 and J is TRBJ1-5; D gene uncertain. This CDR3 spans 14 amino acids. Germline V lookup: CDR1 SGHTS, CDR2 YDEGEE. The V end was cut by 3 bases, the J end by 0 bases, with 7 bases between. In nucleotides, the CDR3 is TGTGCCAGCAGCTCGTCCCTTAGCAATCAGCCCCAGCATTTT. The encoded protein is CASSSSLSNQPQHF.

The rearrangement joins TRBV6-1 to TRBJ2-1; TRBD2 matches 9 bases. Per the germline V gene, CDR1 is MNHNS and CDR2 is SASEGT. The CDR3 spans 16 residues. V dropped 1 base and J dropped 7; count of bases not matched to a gene: 8. In nucleotides, the CDR3 is TGTGCCAGCAGTGAAGATGCGGGGGGGCCGGGTAATGAGCAGTTCTTC. It codes for CASSEDAGGPGNEQFF.